Listed here are 22 T cell receptor beta chains from one sample, sequenced in a study of T cell clonality in common variable immunodeficiency. Whole-study findings and limits: In common variable immunodeficiency, TCR beta chains reportedly carried fewer deletions and N-nucleotide insertions.

Their cognate antigens are unknown. Sequencing was performed with immunoSEQ multiplex PCR; in TCRdb, only in-frame clones are kept and a portion is missing. The repertoire consists of about 34,000 clones, none detected only once. The sequenced material came from peripheral blood mononuclear cells. The receptors come from a human donor with common variable immunodeficiency.

This clone was seen a handful of times. The CDR3 end falls 3 residues outside the read, so it is completed with the germline J gene. The chain couples TRBV20-1 to TRBJ2-7; 7 bases agree with TRBD2. The J segment lost 1 base and the V segment lost 0 bases, leaving 6 bases of the junction unmatched. Germline values: CDR1 DFQATT, CDR2 SNEGSKA (reference sequence). This CDR3 has 15 residues. CDR3 DNA, as far as it was read: TGCAGTGCTAGAGATTCTGGGGGGGTGTCCTACGAG. This translates into CSARDSGGVSYE. From start to end, the CDR3 is CSARDSGGVSYEQYF.

As concerns this clone: The read terminates 3 residues ahead of where the CDR3 ends, so the germline J gene completes it. The rearrangement uses TRBV2 and TRBJ2-7; TRBD2 matches at 12 bases. The CDR3 sequence is 14 residues long. Germline lookup yields CDR1 SNHLY and CDR2 FYNNEI. V was clipped by 7 bases and J by 2 bases; unmatched bases: 3. The part of the CDR3 DNA that was read is TGTGCCAGCAAAAGACTAGCGGGAGCCTACGAG. Its protein product is CASKRLAGAYE. The whole CDR3 sequence is CASKRLAGAYEQYF.

Only a few counts were recorded for this clone. Sequencing ends 3 residues short of the CDR3 end; the germline J gene provides the rest. The chain combines TRBV19 with TRBJ1-2, with D tentatively TRBD1 (5 bases). CDR3 length equals 14 residues. The ends were cut back, 1 base at V and 3 bases at J, with 9 bases in the middle. CDR1 is LNHDA and CDR2 is SQIVND in the germline V gene (reference sequence). The CDR3 region is CASSIAGVDYGYTF. The covered CDR3 bases are TGTGCCAGTAGTATAGCGGGGGTAGACTATGGC.

This clone was recorded a few times. The missing CDR3 end, 3 residues past where the read stops, is filled in from the germline J gene. This sequence joins TRBV19 and TRBJ1-1; the D gene is possibly TRBD1 (5 bases). V gave up 4 bases and J gave up 3 bases, with 15 bases separating them. The germline V gene encodes CDR1 LNHDA and CDR2 SQIVND (reference sequence). This CDR3 region has 15 residues. CDR3 loop: CASSSKVGGYTEAFF. The sequenced CDR3 bases are TGTGCCAGTAGTAGTAAGGTCGGGGGATACACTGAA.

There are many counts of this clone. The CDR3 is cut off 3 residues early in the read; its end comes from the germline J gene. This sequence joins TRBV6-1 and TRBJ2-1, with 9 bases matching TRBD2. The CDR3 loop spans 15 amino acids. Germline V gene data show CDR1 as MNHNS and CDR2 as SASEGT. Germline trimming cut 3 bases from V and 5 bases from J; bases unmatched to any gene: 5. The part of the CDR3 DNA that was read is TGTGCCAGCAGTGAGCAACTAGCGGGCCACAATGAG. Translating gives CASSEQLAGHNE. The whole CDR3 protein reads CASSEQLAGHNEQFF.

This clone was detected a few times. The CDR3 loop is CASSLANSKSDTQYF. The covered CDR3 bases are TGTGCCAGCAGCTTAGCCAACTCTAAGTCAGATACG. This chain links TRBV7-2 with TRBJ2-3; D remains ambiguous. Read data end 3 residues before the CDR3 end; the end is taken from the germline J gene. The CDR3 is made up of 15 amino acids. V was trimmed by 0 bases and J by 4 bases, leaving 11 bases between them. Germline V gives CDR1 SGHTA, CDR2 FQGNSA.

Comments on this clone: The CDR3 goes on 3 residues after the read ends, and that part is filled in from the germline J gene. The chain joins TRBV19 to TRBJ1-5; maybe TRBD1 (6 bases). CDR3 length: 14 residues. Trimming pared 7 bases from V and 9 bases from J, leaving 19 bases between. From germline, CDR1 is LNHDA and CDR2 SQIVND (reference sequence). CDR3 amino acids: CASMEGTPKPPQHF. CDR3 DNA (partial): TGTGCCAGTATGGAGGGGACACCTAAACCGCCC.

This clone was found many times. The CDR3 end lies 3 residues beyond the end of the read and is filled in from the germline J gene. The chain employs TRBV7-9 and TRBJ2-7; 11 nucleotides agree with TRBD1. With 7 bases clipped from V and 4 bases from J, the junction kept 9 bases outside the gene matches. The CDR3 totals 15 residues. Germline assignment: CDR1 SEHNR and CDR2 FQNEAQ (reference sequence). The CDR3 region is CASTPRDRGIYEQYF. CDR3 DNA, as far as it was read: TGTGCCAGCACCCCCCGGGACAGGGGGATTTACGAG.

This clone came up many times. The sequenced fragment ends 3 residues before the CDR3 boundary, so the rest is inferred from the germline J gene. V gene TRBV29-1 combines with J gene TRBJ1-1; D perhaps matches TRBD1 (5 bases). V was pared by 4 bases and J by 4 bases, with 13 bases between. This CDR3 is built from 13 residues. Germline V gene data show CDR1 as SQVTM and CDR2 as ANQGSEA. Partial CDR3 DNA: TGCAGCGTTGCCTTTGGGGGGAGCACTGAA. This codes for CSVAFGGSTE. The complete CDR3 reads CSVAFGGSTEAFF.

There are a few counts of this clone. The CDR3 extends 3 residues past the end of the read, so its final part is completed from the germline J gene. The genes are TRBV2 and TRBJ2-2, with TRBD2 matching over 8 bases. Germline lookup yields CDR1 SNHLY and CDR2 FYNNEI. The V segment lost 6 bases and the J segment 6 bases; nucleotides outside the gene matches: 9. This CDR3 is 15 amino acids long. The CDR3: CASRPGTSAAGELFF. Incomplete CDR3 DNA: TGTGCCAGCAGGCCCGGGACTAGTGCGGCCGGGGAG.

For this clone: The read ends 3 residues early relative to the CDR3; the germline J gene fills the gap. The chain carries TRBV5-1 and TRBJ2-3; the D gene is possibly TRBD2 (6 bases). The length of the CDR3 is 14 residues. Trimming stripped 0 bases from V and 1 base from J, with 6 bases between. Germline V CDR1 and CDR2: SGHRS, YFSETQ. CDR3 bases read: TGCGCCAGCAGCTTGGCTAGCGGCACAGATACG. It is translated as CASSLASGTDT. The CDR3 reads in full as CASSLASGTDTQYF.

There are a few counts of this clone. Sequencing ends 3 residues short of the CDR3 end; the germline J gene provides the rest. The chain recombines TRBV7-7 with TRBJ2-5, with TRBD2 identical over 11 bases. CDR1 is SSHAT and CDR2 is FNYEAQ in the germline V gene (reference sequence). J gave up 2 bases and V 5 bases, and 10 bases lay outside the gene matches. The CDR3 runs to 17 residues. The sequenced part of the CDR3 DNA is TGTGCCAGCAGCGAAAACACCGGGACTAGCGGACAAGAGACC. It yields the protein CASSENTGTSGQET. The whole CDR3 reads CASSENTGTSGQETQYF. The complete variable domain, with remaining parts taken from reference TRBV7-7 and TRBJ2-5, reads GAGVSQSPRYKVTKRGQDVTLRCDPISSHATLYWYQQALGQGPEFLTYFNYEAQPDKSGLPSDRFSAERPEGSISTLTIQRTEQRDSAMYRCASSENTGTSGQETQYFGPGTRLLVL.

A word on this clone: The CDR3 is cut off 3 residues early in the read; its end comes from the germline J gene. This rearrangement joins TRBV7-9 to TRBJ2-2; D remains ambiguous. CDR3 length: 15 residues. Trimming removed 5 bases from V and 6 bases from J, with 16 bases in between. CDR1 and CDR2 from the germline V gene are SEHNR and FQNEAQ (reference sequence). CDR3 loop: CASSPAWALPGELFF. The covered CDR3 bases are TGTGCCAGCAGCCCCGCCTGGGCGCTCCCCGGGGAG.

At least ten counts were recorded for this clone. The read finishes 3 residues shy of the CDR3 end, and the germline J gene is used to complete it. The chain links TRBV7-3 to TRBJ2-5; TRBD2 matches at 11 bases. Germline loops: CDR1 SGHTA, CDR2 FQGTGA. The CDR3 extends over 16 amino acids. V was clipped by 5 bases and J by 0 bases; unmatched bases: 5. The part of the CDR3 DNA that was read is TGTGCCAGCAGCCCGGGACTAGCGGCGTACCAAGAGACC. It encodes CASSPGLAAYQET. The full CDR3 protein reads CASSPGLAAYQETQYF.

This clone was seen ten or more times. The read finishes 3 residues shy of the CDR3 end, and the germline J gene is used to complete it. The chain couples TRBV7-3 to TRBJ2-3, with 7 bases that match TRBD2. J gave up 5 bases and V 2 bases, and 4 bases lay outside the gene matches. CDR3 length: 14 amino acids. CDR1 is SGHTA, CDR2 FQGTGA, per germline. The DNA read from the CDR3 is TGTGCCAGCAGCTTAGACGGGGGGAGAGATACG. This translates into CASSLDGGRDT. From start to end, the CDR3 is CASSLDGGRDTQYF.

Comments on this clone: The read stops 3 residues short of the end of the CDR3; the missing end is completed from the germline J gene. This chain joins TRBV19 and TRBJ1-5; the match to TRBD1 covers 7 bases. The CDR3 length is 14 residues. V lost 3 bases and J lost 3; bases outside the gene matches: 2. Germline V gene lookup returns CDR1 LNHDA and CDR2 SQIVND (reference sequence). The CDR3 spells CASSIDRVNQPQHF. CDR3 bases read: TGTGCCAGTAGTATCGACAGGGTCAATCAGCCC.

This clone was picked up many times. The read terminates 3 residues before the CDR3 end, so the remaining end is supplied by the germline J gene. The chain carries TRBV18 and TRBJ2-7; tentative D call: TRBD2 (7 bases). V was cut by 8 bases and J by 2 bases, with 19 bases left in between. Per the germline V gene, CDR1 is KGHSH and CDR2 is LQKENI. The CDR3 consists of 15 residues. This CDR3 reads CASTTGPGRAYEQYF. CDR3 bases read: TGTGCCAGCACCACAGGGCCGGGGAGGGCCTACGAG.

Concerning this clone: Sequence at one end of the junction differs from germline and may be a read error. CDR3 DNA, as far as it was read: TGTTCCAGCAGCCAGACAGCATATACG. Translating gives CSSSQTAYT. The entire CDR3 protein reads CSSSQTAYTQYF. The chain couples TRBV7-9 to TRBJ2-3; perhaps TRBD1 as D (5 bases). The missing CDR3 end, 3 residues past where the read stops, is filled in from the germline J gene. Per the germline V gene, CDR1 is SEHNR and CDR2 is FQNEAQ (reference sequence). The CDR3 has 12 amino acids.

Within the sample, this clone is medium-sized (0.01 to 0.1%). The read terminates 3 residues before the CDR3 end, so the remaining end is supplied by the germline J gene. The V gene is TRBV12-3 or TRBV12-4, the J gene TRBJ1-2; 7 nucleotides align to TRBD1. With V trimmed by 5 bases and J by 3 bases, 9 bases remained unmatched. The CDR3 is 15 residues long. CDR3 residues: CASSPRSTGDYGYTF. The CDR3 bases that were read are TGTGCCAGCAGTCCCCGTTCCACAGGGGACTATGGC.

This clone was seen many times. The sequence runs out 3 residues before the end of the CDR3; the remainder is reconstructed from the germline J gene. The chain recombines TRBV29-1 with TRBJ1-4; possibly TRBD1 for D (5 bases). Trimming cost V 7 bases and J 0 bases, with 24 bases left between them. Germline CDR1 SQVTM, CDR2 ANQGSEA. The CDR3 runs 18 residues. CDR3 region: CSAILSGLTLATNEKLFF. The DNA read from the CDR3 is TGCAGCGCCATACTTTCAGGGCTGACCCTTGCAACTAATGAAAAA.

This clone has only a few counts. The sequenced fragment ends 3 residues before the CDR3 boundary, so the rest is inferred from the germline J gene. The chain carries TRBV5-6 and TRBJ2-1; TRBD2 agrees at 9 bases. The CDR3 is made up of 15 amino acids. V was clipped by 4 bases and J by 4 bases; unmatched bases: 6. The germline gives CDR1 SGHDT, CDR2 YYEEEE. This CDR3 reads CASSDTSGLYNEQFF. CDR3 DNA (partial): TGTGCCAGCAGCGATACTAGCGGGTTATACAATGAG. The full variable domain, completed using reference TRBV5-6 and TRBJ2-1, is DAGVTQSPTHLIKTRGQQVTLRCSPKSGHDTVSWYQQALGQGPQFIFQYYEEEERQRGNFPDRFSGHQFPNYSSELNVNALLLGDSALYLCASSDTSGLYNEQFFGPGTRLTVL.

This clone came up many times. The read comes to an end 3 residues before the CDR3 does, leaving the germline J gene to fill in the end. This rearrangement joins TRBV6-4 to TRBJ2-1; D is uncertain. The germline CDR1 and CDR2 sequences are MRHNA and SNTAGT. The CDR3 totals 13 residues. V gave up 3 bases and J gave up 2 bases, with 5 bases separating them. The CDR3 region is CASSEGPYNEQFF. The covered CDR3 bases are TGTGCCAGCAGTGAAGGTCCCTACAATGAG.